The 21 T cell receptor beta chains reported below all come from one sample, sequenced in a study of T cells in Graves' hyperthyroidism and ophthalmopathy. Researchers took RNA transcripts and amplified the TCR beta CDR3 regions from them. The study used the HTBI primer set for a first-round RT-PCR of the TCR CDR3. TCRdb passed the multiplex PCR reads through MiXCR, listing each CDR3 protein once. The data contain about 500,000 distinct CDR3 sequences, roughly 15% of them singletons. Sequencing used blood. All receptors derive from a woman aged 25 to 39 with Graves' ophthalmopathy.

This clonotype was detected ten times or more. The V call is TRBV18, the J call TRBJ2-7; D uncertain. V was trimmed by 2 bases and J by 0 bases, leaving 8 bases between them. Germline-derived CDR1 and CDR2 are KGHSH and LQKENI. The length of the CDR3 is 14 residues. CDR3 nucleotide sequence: TGTGCCAGCTCACCATACAAGTACTCCTACGAGCAGTACTTC. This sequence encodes CASSPYKYSYEQYF.

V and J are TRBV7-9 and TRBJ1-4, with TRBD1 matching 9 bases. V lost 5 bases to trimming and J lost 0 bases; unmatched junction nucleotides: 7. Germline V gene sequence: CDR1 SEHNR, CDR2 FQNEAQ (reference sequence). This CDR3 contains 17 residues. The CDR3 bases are TGTGCCAGCAGCGTTGGACAGGGGACTTCAACTAATGAAAAACTGTTTTTT. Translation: CASSVGQGTSTNEKLFF. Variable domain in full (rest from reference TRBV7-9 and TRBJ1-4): DTGVSQNPRHKITKRGQNVTFRCDPISEHNRLYWYRQTLGQGPEFLTYFQNEAQLEKSRLLSDRFSAERPKGSFSTLEIQRTEQGDSAMYLCASSVGQGTSTNEKLFFGSGTQLSVL.

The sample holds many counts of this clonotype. This chain's CDR3 is CASRGLAGDTGELFF. In DNA, the CDR3 is TGTGCCAGCAGGGGACTAGCGGGAGACACCGGGGAGCTGTTTTTT. V is TRBV2 and J is TRBJ2-2, with 14 bases identical to TRBD2. Trimming cost V 6 bases and J 3 bases; bases outside gene matches: 0. The CDR3 runs 15 residues. Germline V CDR1 and CDR2: SNHLY, FYNNEI. The variable domain in full, completed from reference TRBV2 and TRBJ2-2, reads EPEVTQTPSHQVTQMGQEVILRCVPISNHLYFYWYRQILGQKVEFLVSFYNNEISEKSEIFDDQFSVERPDGSNFTLKIRSTKLEDSAMYFCASRGLAGDTGELFFGEGSRLTVL.

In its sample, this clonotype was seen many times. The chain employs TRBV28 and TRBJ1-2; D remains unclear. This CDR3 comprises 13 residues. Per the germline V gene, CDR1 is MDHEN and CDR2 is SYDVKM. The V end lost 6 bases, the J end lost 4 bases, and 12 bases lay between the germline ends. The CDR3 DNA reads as TGTGCCAGCAGGATTGGGGTAGGCTATGGCTACACCTTC. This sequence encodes CASRIGVGYGYTF.

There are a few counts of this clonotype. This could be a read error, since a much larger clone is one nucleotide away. The CDR3 region is CATGSSYEQYF. CDR3 sequence (DNA): TGTGCCACCGGGAGCTCCTACGAGCAGTACTTC. The genes are TRBV6-1 and TRBJ2-7, with a weak D call TRBD2 (6 bases). V shed 10 bases and J shed 0 bases, with 7 bases lying between them. CDR1 is MNHNS and CDR2 is SASEGT in the germline V gene. The CDR3 is made up of 11 amino acids.

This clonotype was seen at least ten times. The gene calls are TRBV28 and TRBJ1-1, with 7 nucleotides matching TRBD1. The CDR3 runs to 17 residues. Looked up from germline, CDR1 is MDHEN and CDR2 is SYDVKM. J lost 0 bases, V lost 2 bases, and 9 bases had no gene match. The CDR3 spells CASSLNRGRQMNTEAFF. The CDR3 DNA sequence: TGTGCCAGCAGTTTAAACAGGGGACGCCAAATGAACACTGAAGCTTTCTTT. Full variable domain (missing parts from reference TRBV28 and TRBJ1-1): DVKVTQSSRYLVKRTGEKVFLECVQDMDHENMFWYRQDPGLGLRLIYFSYDVKMKEKGDIPEGYSVSREKKERFSLILESASTNQTSMYLCASSLNRGRQMNTEAFFGQGTRLTVV.

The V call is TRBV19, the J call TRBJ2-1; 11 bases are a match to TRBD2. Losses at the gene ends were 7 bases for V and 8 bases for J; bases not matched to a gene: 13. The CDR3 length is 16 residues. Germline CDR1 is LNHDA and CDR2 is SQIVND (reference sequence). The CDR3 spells CASMGVAGGQGHEQFF. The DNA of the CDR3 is TGTGCCAGTATGGGGGTAGCGGGAGGGCAGGGGCATGAGCAGTTCTTC.

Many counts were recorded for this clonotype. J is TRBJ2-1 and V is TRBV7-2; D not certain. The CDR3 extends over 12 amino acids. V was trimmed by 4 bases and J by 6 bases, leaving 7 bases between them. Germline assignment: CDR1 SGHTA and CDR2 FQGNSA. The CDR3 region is CASSWWGNEQFF. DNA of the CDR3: TGTGCCAGCAGCTGGTGGGGCAATGAGCAGTTCTTC.

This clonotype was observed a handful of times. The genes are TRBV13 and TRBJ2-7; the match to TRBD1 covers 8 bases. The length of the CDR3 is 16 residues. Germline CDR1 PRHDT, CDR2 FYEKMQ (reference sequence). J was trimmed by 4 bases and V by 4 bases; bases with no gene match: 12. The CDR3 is CASSWGDRGNGYEQYF. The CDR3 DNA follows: TGTGCCAGCAGCTGGGGCGACAGGGGAAACGGGTACGAGCAGTACTTC.

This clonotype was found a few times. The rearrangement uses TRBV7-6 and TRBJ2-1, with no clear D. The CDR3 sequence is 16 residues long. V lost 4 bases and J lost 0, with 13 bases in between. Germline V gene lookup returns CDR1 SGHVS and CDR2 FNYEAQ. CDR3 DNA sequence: TGTGCCAGCAGCTCGCTAAGCCGTAGCTCCTACAATGAGCAGTTCTTC. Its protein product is CASSSLSRSSYNEQFF.

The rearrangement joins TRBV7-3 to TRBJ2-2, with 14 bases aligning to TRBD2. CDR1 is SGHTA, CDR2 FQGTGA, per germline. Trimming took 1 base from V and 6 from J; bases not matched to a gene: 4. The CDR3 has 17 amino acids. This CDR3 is CASSLKATSGRAGELFF. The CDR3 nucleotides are TGTGCCAGCAGCTTAAAGGCGACTAGCGGGAGGGCCGGGGAGCTGTTTTTT.

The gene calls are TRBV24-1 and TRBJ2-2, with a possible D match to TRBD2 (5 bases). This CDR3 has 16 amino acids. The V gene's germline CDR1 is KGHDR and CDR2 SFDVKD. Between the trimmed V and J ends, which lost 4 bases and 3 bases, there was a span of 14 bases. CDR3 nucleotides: TGTGCCACCAGTGACGTGGGGAGTCCGGACACCGGGGAGCTGTTTTTT. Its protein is CATSDVGSPDTGELFF.

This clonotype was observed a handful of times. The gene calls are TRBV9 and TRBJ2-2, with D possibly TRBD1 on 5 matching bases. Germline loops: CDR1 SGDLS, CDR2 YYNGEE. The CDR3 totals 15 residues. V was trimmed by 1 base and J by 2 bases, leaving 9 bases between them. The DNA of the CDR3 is TGTGCCAGCAGCGTATATGACAGCAACACCGGGGAGCTGTTTTTT. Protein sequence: CASSVYDSNTGELFF.

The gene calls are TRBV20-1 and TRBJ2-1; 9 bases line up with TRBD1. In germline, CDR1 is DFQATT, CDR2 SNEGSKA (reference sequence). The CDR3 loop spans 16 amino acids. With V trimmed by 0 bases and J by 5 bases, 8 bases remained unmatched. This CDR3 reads CSARDHGQGQDNEQFF. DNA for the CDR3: TGCAGTGCTAGAGATCACGGACAGGGGCAGGACAATGAGCAGTTCTTC.

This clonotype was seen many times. The chain's CDR3 is CASSQTYYGTSIDSDTQYF. CDR3 DNA sequence: TGTGCCAGCAGCCAAACTTACTACGGGACTAGCATCGATTCGGATACGCAGTATTTT. The rearrangement links TRBV3-1 to TRBJ2-3; 9 nucleotides align to TRBD2. Looked up from germline, CDR1 is LGHDT and CDR2 is YNNKEL (reference sequence). V shed 2 bases and J 6 bases; nucleotides not matched to a gene: 18. This CDR3 contains 19 residues.

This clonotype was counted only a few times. CDR3: CASSVAGYSPLHF. The CDR3 nucleotides are TGTGCCAGCAGCGTAGCAGGGTATTCACCCCTCCACTTT. This chain uses TRBV9 with TRBJ1-6, with D maybe TRBD1 (5 bases). This CDR3 region has 13 residues. The germline V and J ends were trimmed by 0 bases and 8 bases, with 6 bases remaining between them. Germline loops: CDR1 SGDLS, CDR2 YYNGEE.

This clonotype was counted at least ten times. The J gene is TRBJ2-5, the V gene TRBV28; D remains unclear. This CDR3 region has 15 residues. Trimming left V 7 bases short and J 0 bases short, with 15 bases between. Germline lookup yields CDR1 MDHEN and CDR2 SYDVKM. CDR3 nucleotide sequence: TGTGCCAGCACAATAACGCTCCGGTACCAAGAGACCCAGTACTTC. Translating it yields CASTITLRYQETQYF. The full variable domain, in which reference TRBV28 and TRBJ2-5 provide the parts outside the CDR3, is DVKVTQSSRYLVKRTGEKVFLECVQDMDHENMFWYRQDPGLGLRLIYFSYDVKMKEKGDIPEGYSVSREKKERFSLILESASTNQTSMYLCASTITLRYQETQYFGPGTRLLVL.

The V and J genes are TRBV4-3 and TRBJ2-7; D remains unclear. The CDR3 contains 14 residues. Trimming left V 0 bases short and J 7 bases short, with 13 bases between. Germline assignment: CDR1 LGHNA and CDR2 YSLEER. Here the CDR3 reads CASSQDLAVGEQYF. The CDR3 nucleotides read TGCGCCAGCAGCCAAGATTTGGCGGTGGGGGAGCAGTACTTC.

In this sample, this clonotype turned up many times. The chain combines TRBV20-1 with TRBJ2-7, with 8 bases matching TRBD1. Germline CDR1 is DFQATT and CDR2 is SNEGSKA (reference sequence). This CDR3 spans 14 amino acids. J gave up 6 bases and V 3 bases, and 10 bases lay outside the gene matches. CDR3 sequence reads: CSASQQGASREQYF. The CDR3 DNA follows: TGCAGTGCTAGTCAGCAGGGGGCGTCTCGCGAGCAGTACTTC.

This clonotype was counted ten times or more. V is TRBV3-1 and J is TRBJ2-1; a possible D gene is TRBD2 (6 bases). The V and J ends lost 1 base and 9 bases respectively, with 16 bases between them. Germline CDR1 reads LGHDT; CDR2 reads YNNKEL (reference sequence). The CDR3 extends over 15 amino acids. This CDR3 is CASSQGPLEGLEQFF. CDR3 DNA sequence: TGTGCCAGCAGCCAAGGTCCATTGGAGGGGCTTGAGCAGTTCTTC.

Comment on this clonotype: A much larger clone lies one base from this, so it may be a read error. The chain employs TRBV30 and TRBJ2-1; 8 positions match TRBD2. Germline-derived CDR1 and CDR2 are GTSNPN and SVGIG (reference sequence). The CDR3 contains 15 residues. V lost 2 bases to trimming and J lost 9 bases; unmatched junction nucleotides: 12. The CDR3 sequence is CAWSKGVAGKGEQFF. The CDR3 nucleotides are TGTGCCTGGAGTAAAGGGGTAGCGGGAAAGGGTGAGCAGTTCTTC.